This passage covers 19 T cell receptor beta chains from one sample sequenced in a study of T cell repertoires in cytomegalovirus infection. A single record per CDR3 protein comes from TCRdb applying MiXCR to the reads. The sample has some 920,000 distinct CDR3 sequences; roughly 30% are singletons. These TCRs are of unknown antigen specificity. The material was cultured CD8+ T cells from PBMCs, obtained from culture after CMV antigen stimulation. The receptors were gathered from a human donor in good health (CMV status not recorded). Some clones in this sample may be carry-over from other donors' samples.

CDR3 sequence: CASSPEMGAAEAFF. CDR3 nucleotides: TGTGCCAGCAGCCCGGAAATGGGGGCCGCTGAAGCTTTCTTT. The rearrangement uses TRBV5-3 and TRBJ1-1; D is possibly TRBD1 (6 bases). TRBV5-3 is flagged as an ORF with uncertain function. The CDR3 sequence is 14 residues long. V lost 8 bases and J lost 6, with 20 bases in between.

This clonotype was counted many times. The chain is built from TRBV2 and TRBJ1-1; D not certain. The CDR3 is 14 amino acids. The germline V gene has CDR1 SNHLY and CDR2 FYNNEI. The germline V and J ends were trimmed by 4 bases and 6 bases, with 15 bases remaining between them. The DNA for the CDR3 is TGTGCCAGCAGTGTCGCCCCGGAGGCAGCTGAAGCTTTCTTT. This encodes CASSVAPEAAEAFF.

The chain recombines TRBV2 with TRBJ2-1, with D perhaps TRBD1 (6 bases). The V gene's germline CDR1 is SNHLY and CDR2 FYNNEI. CDR3 size: 12 residues. Deletions cut 7 bases from V and 12 bases from J, with 16 bases between. CDR3 nucleotides: TGTGCCAGCATACAGGGCTCGAACGGGCAGTTCTTC. Its translation is CASIQGSNGQFF.

This CDR3 reads CASSWGGEPYNEQFF. CDR3 sequence (DNA): TGTGCCAGCAGCTGGGGGGGCGAACCCTACAATGAGCAGTTCTTC. The genes are TRBV7-4 and TRBJ2-1; D might be TRBD2 (7 bases). The ends were cut back, 4 bases at V and 2 bases at J, with 12 bases in the middle. The CDR3 loop spans 15 amino acids. Germline V gives CDR1 SGHVT, CDR2 SQSDAQ.

J is TRBJ2-5 and V is TRBV6-6, with no clear D. Trimming pared 7 bases from V and 5 bases from J, leaving 14 bases between. Germline assignment: CDR1 MNHNY and CDR2 SVGAGI (reference sequence). The CDR3 spans 13 residues. The CDR3 nucleotides are TGTGCCAGCACCACCGGGCCCGCGGAGACCCAGTACTTC. Its translation: CASTTGPAETQYF.

The chain recombines TRBV20-1 with TRBJ1-1; D might be TRBD1 (5 bases). The V end was cut by 6 bases, the J end by 0 bases, with 11 bases between. Germline CDR1 and CDR2: DFQATT and SNEGSKA (reference sequence). The CDR3 is made up of 13 amino acids. The CDR3 reads CSAVDRLNTEAFF. For the CDR3, the DNA is TGCAGTGCCGTTGACAGATTGAACACTGAAGCTTTCTTT.

In its sample, this clonotype was seen many times. This sequence joins TRBV6-2 or TRBV6-3 and TRBJ2-7, with D perhaps matching TRBD1 (5 bases). V was shortened by 2 bases and J by 1 base, with 6 bases between the two germline ends. The CDR3 is 13 amino acids. Germline CDR1 MNHEY, CDR2 SVGEGT. CDR3 protein: CASSYQGSYEQYF. CDR3 DNA sequence: TGTGCCAGCAGTTACCAGGGATCCTACGAGCAGTACTTC.

This sequence joins TRBV12-5 and TRBJ2-7; D is perhaps TRBD1 (5 bases). Germline CDR1 LGHNT, CDR2 FRNRAP. This CDR3 region has 16 residues. V gave up 2 bases and J gave up 2 bases, with 16 bases separating them. CDR3 DNA: TGTGCTAGTGGTTTGCCCGACAGTTTCTACACCTACGAGCAGTACTTC. This gives the protein CASGLPDSFYTYEQYF.

The chain carries TRBV6-6 and TRBJ1-5; maybe TRBD1 (5 bases). CDR1 MNHNY and CDR2 SVGAGI come from the germline V gene (reference sequence). The CDR3 totals 13 residues. The V and J ends lost 8 bases and 5 bases respectively, with 13 bases between them. CDR3 protein: CASYQGGHQPQHF. The CDR3, as DNA: TGTGCCAGCTATCAGGGAGGACATCAGCCCCAGCATTTT.

The chain has TRBV20-1 and TRBJ1-5; D may be TRBD1 (6 bases). Trimming removed 1 base from V and 3 bases from J, with 10 bases in between. The CDR3 runs 14 residues. The V gene's germline CDR1 is DFQATT and CDR2 SNEGSKA (reference sequence). CDR3 DNA sequence: TGCAGTGCTAGAGCGGGGGGGGCCAATCAGCCCCAGCATTTT. Protein product: CSARAGGANQPQHF.

This chain uses TRBV27 with TRBJ1-4; 9 nucleotides match TRBD1. Germline CDR1 MNHEY, CDR2 SMNVEV (reference sequence). The CDR3 is made up of 15 amino acids. V shed 6 bases and J 4 bases; nucleotides not matched to a gene: 6. As DNA, the CDR3 is TGTGCCAGCAGCCGGGGACAGGGTGGTAATGAAAAACTGTTTTTT. Amino acids: CASSRGQGGNEKLFF.

This clonotype has just a few counts. The chain couples TRBV20-1 to TRBJ2-3, with 8 nucleotides matching TRBD2. CDR1 and CDR2 (germline): DFQATT, SNEGSKA (reference sequence). The CDR3 runs to 13 residues. Trimming cost V 7 bases and J 5 bases; bases outside gene matches: 8. CDR3 coding DNA: TGCAGTGACAGGACCGGGGGGGGAGATACGCAGTATTTT. Translating it yields CSDRTGGGDTQYF.

The chain employs TRBV19 and TRBJ2-3; 7 bases align to TRBD2. This CDR3 is built from 15 residues. Germline V lookup: CDR1 LNHDA, CDR2 SQIVND (reference sequence). V lost 2 bases, J lost 0 bases, and 2 bases stayed unmatched. CDR3 sequence: CASSIWGGSTDTQYF. The CDR3 DNA sequence: TGTGCCAGTAGTATATGGGGGGGTAGCACAGATACGCAGTATTTT.

The chain combines TRBV2 with TRBJ2-7; 12 nucleotides align to TRBD1. After removal of 8 bases from V and 2 bases from J, the junction contained 1 base not matched to a gene. Per germline, CDR1 SNHLY and CDR2 FYNNEI. This CDR3 comprises 13 residues. The CDR3 reads CASGTGGPYEQYF. As DNA, the CDR3 is TGTGCCAGCGGGACAGGGGGCCCCTACGAGCAGTACTTC.

The chain has TRBV6-1 and TRBJ1-1; D remains unclear. V dropped 2 bases and J dropped 6 bases, with 7 bases sitting between them. The CDR3 loop spans 12 amino acids. Germline V lookup: CDR1 MNHNS, CDR2 SASEGT. The CDR3 DNA is TGTGCCAGCAGTGAATGGGGATCTGAAGCTTTCTTT. Protein sequence: CASSEWGSEAFF.

This clonotype was counted only a few times. V usage is TRBV19 and J usage is TRBJ2-7, with a possible D match to TRBD2 (5 bases). The germline gives CDR1 LNHDA, CDR2 SQIVND (reference sequence). Trimming pared 7 bases from V and 6 bases from J, leaving 19 bases between. CDR3 size: 14 residues. The CDR3 DNA follows: TGTGCCAGTACCGCCAATCCACTAGAGAGCGAGCAGTACTTC. The encoded protein is CASTANPLESEQYF. Based on the CDR3 plus reference TRBV19 and TRBJ2-7, the full variable domain is DGGITQSPKYLFRKEGQNVTLSCEQNLNHDAMYWYRQDPGQGLRLIYYSQIVNDFQKGDIAEGYSVSREKKESFPLTVTSAQKNPTAFYLCASTANPLESEQYFGPGTRLTVT.

This chain connects TRBV13 to TRBJ2-3; no firm D call. CDR3 length: 15 amino acids. Germline-derived CDR1 and CDR2 are PRHDT and FYEKMQ (reference sequence). Trimming cost V 0 bases and J 4 bases, with 11 bases left between them. CDR3 region: CASSLGGGFADTQYF. In DNA form, the CDR3 reads TGTGCCAGCAGCTTAGGTGGCGGATTTGCAGATACGCAGTATTTT.

The V and J genes are TRBV10-3 and TRBJ1-1, with D uncertain. Between the trimmed V and J ends, which lost 10 bases and 1 base, there was a span of 10 bases. CDR1 is ENHRY and CDR2 is SYGVKD in the germline V gene. The CDR3 consists of 12 residues. In nucleotides, the CDR3 is TGTGCCACCCTGAGCGGGAACACTGAAGCTTTCTTT. It specifies CATLSGNTEAFF.

V gene TRBV2 combines with J gene TRBJ2-7; 12 nucleotides align to TRBD1. V trimming: 4 bases; J trimming: 2 bases; junction bases outside the gene matches: 6. This CDR3 is built from 16 residues. Germline V lookup: CDR1 SNHLY, CDR2 FYNNEI. The CDR3 bases are TGTGCCAGCAGTGGGCATGGGACAGGGGGCGCCTACGAGCAGTACGTC. Translated, it gives CASSGHGTGGAYEQYV.